The 8 T cell receptor beta chains below were found in one sample sequenced in a study of technical replicates of blood from several donors. Using immunoSEQ multiplex PCR, the repertoire was profiled, and TCRdb retains in-frame clones only, with some absent. The table has 90,000 to 100,000 clones, 90% to 96% seen once. Material: T cells isolated from PBMCs. The receptors shown here come from a human donor in good health.

The sample holds one count of this clone. The chain combines TRBV25-1 with TRBJ2-2; no reliable D call. Per the germline V gene, CDR1 is MGHDK and CDR2 is SYGVNS. V was pared by 4 bases and J by 3 bases, with 6 bases between. The CDR3 runs 13 residues. The CDR3 DNA follows: TGTGCCAGCAGTGGACATCACACCGGGGAGCTGTTTTTT. Translation: CASSGHHTGELFF.

This chain uses TRBV7-2 with TRBJ2-2; a weak D match, TRBD1 (5 bases). Trimming cost V 1 base and J 2 bases, with 11 bases left between them. The germline V gene has CDR1 SGHTA and CDR2 FQGNSA. The CDR3 loop spans 16 amino acids. The CDR3 sequence: CASSLDPGLNTGELFF. The DNA of the CDR3 is TGTGCCAGCAGCTTAGATCCAGGGCTAAACACCGGGGAGCTGTTTTTT.

The rearrangement links TRBV7-2 to TRBJ2-6, with D unresolved. Trimming took off 2 bases at V and 0 bases at J, with 17 bases between the two ends. Germline CDR1 and CDR2: SGHTA and FQGNSA. The CDR3 is 19 amino acids. The CDR3 DNA follows: TGTGCCAGCAGCTTACGTGTCCAGGCCCTTAGCTCTGGGGCCAACGTCCTGACTTTC. Translated, it gives CASSLRVQALSSGANVLTF.

V and J are TRBV15 and TRBJ1-2, with 8 bases lining up with TRBD1. Germline CDR1 is LNHNV and CDR2 is YYDKDF (reference sequence). The CDR3 sequence is 14 residues long. V shed 4 bases and J 4 bases; nucleotides not matched to a gene: 5. The CDR3 sequence: CATSTWTGSYGYTF. CDR3 nucleotides: TGTGCCACCAGCACCTGGACAGGGAGCTATGGCTACACCTTC.

This clone appeared a single time. V and J are TRBV4-3 and TRBJ2-1; 13 bases match TRBD2. The CDR3 runs 16 residues. Germline trimming cut 4 bases from V and 11 bases from J; bases unmatched to any gene: 11. Germline loops: CDR1 LGHNA, CDR2 YSLEER. The CDR3 DNA follows: TGCGCCAGCAGCCCAGTTTACGGGACTAGCGGGGTACAGCAGTTCTTC. Translated: CASSPVYGTSGVQQFF.

The rearrangement uses TRBV11-3 and TRBJ2-1; D is possibly TRBD1 (5 bases). Per germline, CDR1 SGHNT and CDR2 YENEEA. The V gene lost 2 bases and the J gene lost 8 bases, with 10 bases spanning the gap. CDR3 length: 13 amino acids. CDR3 coding DNA: TGTGCCAGCAGCTTACAAGGGGCCTATGAGCAGTTCTTC. Its translation is CASSLQGAYEQFF.

The chain carries TRBV7-6 and TRBJ2-6, with 7 bases that match TRBD2. This CDR3 spans 16 amino acids. J lost 4 bases, V lost 5 bases, and 8 bases had no gene match. Looked up from germline, CDR1 is SGHVS and CDR2 is FNYEAQ. In DNA, the CDR3 is TGTGCCAGCAGCCCGCGAGGGGAGGGCGGGGCCAACGTCCTGACTTTC. It codes for CASSPRGEGGANVLTF.

Details on this clone: The limits of the CDR3 on the DNA are not certain, so only TCRdb's listed CDR3 is given. V is TRBV27 and J is TRBJ2-7; the table gives TRBD2 as D, unverified against the DNA. The length of the CDR3 is 16 amino acids, counting both ends. Germline V CDR1 and CDR2: MNHEY, SMNVEV (reference sequence). CDR3 amino acids: CASSSSAGDSSYEQYF.